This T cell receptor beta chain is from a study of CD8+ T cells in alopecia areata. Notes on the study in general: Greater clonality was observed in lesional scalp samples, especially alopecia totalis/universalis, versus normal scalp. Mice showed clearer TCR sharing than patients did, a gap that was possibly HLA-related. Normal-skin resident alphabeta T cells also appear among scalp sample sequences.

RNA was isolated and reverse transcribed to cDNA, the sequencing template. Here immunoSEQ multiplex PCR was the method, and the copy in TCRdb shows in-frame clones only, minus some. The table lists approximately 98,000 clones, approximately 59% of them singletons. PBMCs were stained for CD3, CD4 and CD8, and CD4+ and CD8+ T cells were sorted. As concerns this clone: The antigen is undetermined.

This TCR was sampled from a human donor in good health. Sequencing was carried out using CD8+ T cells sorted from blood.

The CDR3 here is CASSLRRLGGYEQYF. The CDR3 DNA follows: TGTGCCAGCAGTTTACGAAGGTTAGGGGGCTACGAGCAGTACTTC. The chain couples TRBV28 to TRBJ2-7, with TRBD1 as a possible D gene (6 bases). This CDR3 spans 15 amino acids. Germline CDR1 MDHEN, CDR2 SYDVKM. With 2 bases removed from V and 3 bases from J, the gap between germline ends came to 14 bases.